This T cell receptor beta chain came from a study of siplizumab effects on memory and regulatory T cells (dated by TCRdb to between 2018 and 2021). Turning to the overall study: The study looked at the effect of siplizumab, an anti-CD2 antibody, on alloreactive T-cell subsets in allogeneic mixed lymphocyte reactions made from human PBMCs. The investigation overall reported the following: Of the alloreactive CD4+ clones that could be mapped, the Treg-derived share averaged approximately 67% with siplizumab compared with about 27% in control reactions. Sequences below about 10^-5 frequency were poorly captured, so only a minor fraction of alloreactive clones could be mapped to unstimulated subsets. Unstimulated naive T cells appeared more diverse than memory T cells, and naive cells seemed to contribute substantially to the alloresponse. Siplizumab significantly reduced the cumulative frequency of alloreactive sequences traceable to unstimulated CD4+ memory T cells. About 80-96% of proliferating CD4+ or CD8+ clones could not be given a naive or memory phenotype. No functional confirmation was obtained for the suppressive function of proliferating Tregs from siplizumab cultures.

For this clone: Its antigen remains undetermined. Per-nucleotide qualities are absent, and no much larger clonotype sits a single base away.

Sorted unstimulated T cells, along with proliferating T cells recovered from mixed lymphocyte reactions, underwent TCRbeta CDR3 sequencing. Fresh whole blood from ten HLA-typed healthy donors served as the source for isolating PBMCs. Taken from the germline V gene (reference sequence), the CDR1 and CDR2 loops are MNHNY and SVGAGI. At the junction V is shortened by 6 bases and J by 2 bases; bases outside the gene matches: 5. Reading from cysteine to phenylalanine, the CDR3 counts 14 amino acids. The sequence is cut down to CDR3 DNA, 42 bases in frame from base 1. Library generation was performed with the immunoSEQ multiplex PCR assay. About 9.9 x 10^4 TCR templates per sample were assayed by the deep sequencing platform. Genomic DNA extracted from sorted T cells was used for TCRbeta CDR3 sequencing. Per the original workflow: The R programming language was used for clonal analysis of the TCRbeta CDR3 data. Unstimulated samples were compared with post-reaction CFSE-low samples to define alloreactive CD4+ and CD8+ clones. Alloreactive CD4+ clones were assigned to regulatory or non-regulatory origin by matching sequences to sorted unstimulated Treg and non-Treg repertoires. Held by TCRdb, this immuneACCESS table contains in-frame sequences only and omits some clones. Under half of the omission traces to an unresolved V gene where checked; the cause of the rest is unknown. That table is the source of V, J and clone size, and D and trimming were worked out from the DNA. The sample includes roughly 56,000 clones, with more than 80% observed a single time. Together, the top ten hold 38% of the sample.

This chain joins TRBV6-6 to TRBJ2-3; 7 bases in the middle match TRBD2. The TCR was taken from a human donor in good health. Specimen: CD8+ T cells sorted from blood. The bases read TGTGCCAGCAGCCCTAGCGGACACACAGATACGCAGTATTTT. This codes for CASSPSGHTDTQYF.